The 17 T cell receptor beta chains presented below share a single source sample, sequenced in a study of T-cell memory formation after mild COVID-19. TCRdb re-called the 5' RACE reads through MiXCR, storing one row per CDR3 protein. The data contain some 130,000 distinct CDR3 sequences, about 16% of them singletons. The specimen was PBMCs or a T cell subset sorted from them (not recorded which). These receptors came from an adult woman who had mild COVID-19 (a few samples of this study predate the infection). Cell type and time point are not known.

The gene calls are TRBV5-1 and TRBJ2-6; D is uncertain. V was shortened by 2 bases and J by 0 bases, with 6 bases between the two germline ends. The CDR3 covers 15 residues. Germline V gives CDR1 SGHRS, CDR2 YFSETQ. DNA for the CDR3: TGCGCCAGCAGCTTTTACAACTCTGGGGCCAACGTCCTGACTTTC. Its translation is CASSFYNSGANVLTF.

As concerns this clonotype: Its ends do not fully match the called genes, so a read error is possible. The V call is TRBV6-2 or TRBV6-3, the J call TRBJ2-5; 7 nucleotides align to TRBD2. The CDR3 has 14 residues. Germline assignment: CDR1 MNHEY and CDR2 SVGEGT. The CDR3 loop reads CASTNGGFQQTQYF. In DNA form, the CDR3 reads TGTGCCAGCACTAACGGGGGGTTCCAACAGACCCAGTACTTC.

CDR3 region: CASSQQSETQYF. Written as DNA, the CDR3 is TGTGCCAGCAGCCAACAATCGGAGACCCAGTACTTC. The chain joins TRBV28 to TRBJ2-5; D is ambiguous. The V gene lost 6 bases and the J gene lost 5 bases, with 10 bases spanning the gap. The CDR3 covers 12 residues. Germline V gene sequence: CDR1 MDHEN, CDR2 SYDVKM.

As DNA, the CDR3 is TGCGCCAGCAGCTTGGCGCCTCCGGGACTAGCGGGAGGGAGCTCCTACGAGCAGTACTTC. Amino acid sequence: CASSLAPPGLAGGSSYEQYF. The chain uses TRBV5-1 and TRBJ2-7; TRBD2 matches at 16 bases. V trimming: 0 bases; J trimming: 0 bases; junction bases outside the gene matches: 9. The CDR3 consists of 20 residues. Germline CDR1 reads SGHRS; CDR2 reads YFSETQ.

Written as DNA, the CDR3 is TGCAGCGTTTTAGCGGATACGCAGTATTTT. Residues: CSVLADTQYF. The genes are TRBV29-1 and TRBJ2-3, with D perhaps matching TRBD2 (5 bases). V was cut by 5 bases and J by 6 bases, with 6 bases left in between. Germline V gene data show CDR1 as SQVTM and CDR2 as ANQGSEA. The CDR3 contains 10 residues.

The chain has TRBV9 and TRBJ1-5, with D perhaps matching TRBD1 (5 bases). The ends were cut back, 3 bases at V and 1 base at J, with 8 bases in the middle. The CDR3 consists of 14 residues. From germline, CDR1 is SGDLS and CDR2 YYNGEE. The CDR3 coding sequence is TGTGCCAGCAGCGGTAGGGGAAGCAATCAGCCCCAGCATTTT. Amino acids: CASSGRGSNQPQHF.

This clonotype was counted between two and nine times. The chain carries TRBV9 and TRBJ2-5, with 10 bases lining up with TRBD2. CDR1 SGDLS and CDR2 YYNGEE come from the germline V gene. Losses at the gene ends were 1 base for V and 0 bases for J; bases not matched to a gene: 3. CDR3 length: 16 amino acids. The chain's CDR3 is CASSVYSGGYQETQYF. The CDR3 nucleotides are TGTGCCAGCAGCGTATATAGCGGGGGGTACCAAGAGACCCAGTACTTC.

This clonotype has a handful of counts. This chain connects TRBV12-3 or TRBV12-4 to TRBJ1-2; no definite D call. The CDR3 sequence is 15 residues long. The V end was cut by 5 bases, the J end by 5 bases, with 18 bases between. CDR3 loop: CASSPRRVVGYGYTF. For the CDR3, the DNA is TGTGCCAGCAGTCCCCGTCGCGTGGTTGGGTATGGCTACACCTTC.

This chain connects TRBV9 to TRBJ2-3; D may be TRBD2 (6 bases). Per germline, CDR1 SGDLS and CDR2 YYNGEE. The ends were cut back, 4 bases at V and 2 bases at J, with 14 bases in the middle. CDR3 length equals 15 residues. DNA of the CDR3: TGTGCCAGCAGCATGGGACTTTGGGACACAGATACGCAGTATTTT. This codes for CASSMGLWDTDTQYF.

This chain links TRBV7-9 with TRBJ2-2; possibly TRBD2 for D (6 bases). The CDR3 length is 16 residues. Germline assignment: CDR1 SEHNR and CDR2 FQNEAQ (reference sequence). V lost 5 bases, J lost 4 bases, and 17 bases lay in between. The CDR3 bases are TGTGCCAGCAGCCCCCGGGACTCTCTGGGCACCGGGGAGCTGTTTTTT. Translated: CASSPRDSLGTGELFF.

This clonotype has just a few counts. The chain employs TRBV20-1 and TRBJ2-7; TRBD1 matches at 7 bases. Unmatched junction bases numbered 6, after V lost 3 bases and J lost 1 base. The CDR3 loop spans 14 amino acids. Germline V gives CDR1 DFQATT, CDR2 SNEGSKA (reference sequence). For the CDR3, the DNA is TGCAGTGCTAGGGACAGGAATTCGTCCTACGAGCAGTACTTC. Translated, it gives CSARDRNSSYEQYF.

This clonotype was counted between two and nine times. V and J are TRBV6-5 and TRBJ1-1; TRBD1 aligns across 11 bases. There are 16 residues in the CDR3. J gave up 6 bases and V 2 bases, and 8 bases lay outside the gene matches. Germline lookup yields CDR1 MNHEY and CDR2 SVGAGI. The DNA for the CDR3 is TGTGCCAGCAGTTACCGTAGGACAGGGGGCACCTCTGAAGCTTTCTTT. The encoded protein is CASSYRRTGGTSEAFF.

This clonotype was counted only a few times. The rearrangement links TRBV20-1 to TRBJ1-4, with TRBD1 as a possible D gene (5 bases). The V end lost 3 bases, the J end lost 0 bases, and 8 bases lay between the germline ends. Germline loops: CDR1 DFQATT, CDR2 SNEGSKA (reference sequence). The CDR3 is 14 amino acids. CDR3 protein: CSARGTSTNEKLFF. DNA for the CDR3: TGCAGTGCTAGGGGGACTTCAACTAATGAAAAACTGTTTTTT.

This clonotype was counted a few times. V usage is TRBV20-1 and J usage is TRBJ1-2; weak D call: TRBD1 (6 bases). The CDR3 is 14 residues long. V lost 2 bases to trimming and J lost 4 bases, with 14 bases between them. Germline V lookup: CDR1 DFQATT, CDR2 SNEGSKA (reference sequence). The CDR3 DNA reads TGCAGTGCTAGAAAACGACAGGAACCCTATGGCTACACCTTC. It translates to CSARKRQEPYGYTF.

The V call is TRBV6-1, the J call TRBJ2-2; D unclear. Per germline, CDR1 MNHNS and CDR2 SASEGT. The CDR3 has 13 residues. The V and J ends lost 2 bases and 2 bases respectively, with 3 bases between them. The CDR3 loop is CASSEINTGELFF. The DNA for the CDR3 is TGTGCCAGCAGTGAAATAAACACCGGGGAGCTGTTTTTT.

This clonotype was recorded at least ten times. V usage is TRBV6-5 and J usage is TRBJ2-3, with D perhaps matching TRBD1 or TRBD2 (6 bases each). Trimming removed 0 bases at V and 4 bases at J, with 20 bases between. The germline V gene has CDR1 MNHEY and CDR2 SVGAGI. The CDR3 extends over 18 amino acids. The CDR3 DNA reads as TGTGCCAGCAGTTACTCGGGGCGCCGTTTGAGGGGGGCAGATACGCAGTATTTT. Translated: CASSYSGRRLRGADTQYF.

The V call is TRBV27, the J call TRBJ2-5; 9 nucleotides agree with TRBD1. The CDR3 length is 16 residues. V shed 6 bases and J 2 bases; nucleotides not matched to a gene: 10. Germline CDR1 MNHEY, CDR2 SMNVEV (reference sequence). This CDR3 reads CASSPLTGGGQETQYF. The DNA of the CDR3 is TGTGCCAGCAGCCCACTAACAGGGGGCGGACAAGAGACCCAGTACTTC.